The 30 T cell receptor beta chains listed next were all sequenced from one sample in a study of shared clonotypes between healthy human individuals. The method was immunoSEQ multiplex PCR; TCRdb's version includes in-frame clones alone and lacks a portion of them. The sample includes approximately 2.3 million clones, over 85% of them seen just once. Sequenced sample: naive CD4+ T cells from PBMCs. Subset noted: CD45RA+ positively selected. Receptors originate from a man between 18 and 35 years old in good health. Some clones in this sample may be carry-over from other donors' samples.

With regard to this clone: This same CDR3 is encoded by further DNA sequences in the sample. The CDR3, as DNA: TGCGCCAGCAGCTTGGTAGCAGGGGGCTTCACCGGGGAGCTGTTTTTT. Its protein is CASSLVAGGFTGELFF. The chain employs TRBV5-1 and TRBJ2-2; 8 bases match TRBD1. CDR1 is SGHRS, CDR2 YFSETQ, per germline. V was pared by 0 bases and J by 4 bases, with 5 bases of the junction left unmatched. The CDR3 length is 16 residues.

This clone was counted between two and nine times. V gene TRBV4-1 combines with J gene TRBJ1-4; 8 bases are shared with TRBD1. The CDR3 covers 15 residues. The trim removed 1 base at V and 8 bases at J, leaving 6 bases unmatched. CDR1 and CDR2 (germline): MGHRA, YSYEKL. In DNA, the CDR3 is TGCGCCAGCAGCCAAGCCGGGACAGGCGGAGAAAAACTGTTTTTT. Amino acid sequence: CASSQAGTGGEKLFF.

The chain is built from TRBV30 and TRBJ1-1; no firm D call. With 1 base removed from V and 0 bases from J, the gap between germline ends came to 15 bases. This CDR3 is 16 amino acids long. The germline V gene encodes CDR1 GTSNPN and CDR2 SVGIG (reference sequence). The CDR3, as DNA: TGTGCCTGGAGTGGTTCCCGGACGGATATGAACACTGAAGCTTTCTTT. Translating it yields CAWSGSRTDMNTEAFF.

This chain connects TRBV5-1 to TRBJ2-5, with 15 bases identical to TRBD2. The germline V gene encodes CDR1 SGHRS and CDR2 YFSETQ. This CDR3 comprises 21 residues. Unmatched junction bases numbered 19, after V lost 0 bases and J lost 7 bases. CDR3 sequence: CASSLERGMGTSGRTRGTQYF. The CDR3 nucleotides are TGCGCCAGCAGCTTGGAGCGGGGGATGGGGACTAGCGGGAGGACCCGCGGGACCCAGTACTTC. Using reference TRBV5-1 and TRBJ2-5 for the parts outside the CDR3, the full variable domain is KAGVTQTPRYLIKTRGQQVTLSCSPISGHRSVSWYQQTPGQGLQFLFEYFSETQRNKGNFPGRFSGRQFSNSRSEMNVSTLELGDSALYLCASSLERGMGTSGRTRGTQYFGPGTRLLVL.

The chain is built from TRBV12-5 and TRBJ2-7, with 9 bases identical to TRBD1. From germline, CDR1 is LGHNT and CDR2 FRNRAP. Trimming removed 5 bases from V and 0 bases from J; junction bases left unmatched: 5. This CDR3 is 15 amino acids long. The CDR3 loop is CASGAGQGRSYEQYF. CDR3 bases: TGTGCTAGTGGTGCGGGACAGGGTCGCTCCTACGAGCAGTACTTC.

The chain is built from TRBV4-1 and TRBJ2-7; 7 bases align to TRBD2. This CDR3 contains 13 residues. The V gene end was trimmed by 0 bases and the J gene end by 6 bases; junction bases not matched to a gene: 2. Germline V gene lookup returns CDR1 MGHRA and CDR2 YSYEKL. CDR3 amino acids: CASSQDGGGEQYF. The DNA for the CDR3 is TGCGCCAGCAGCCAAGATGGGGGGGGCGAGCAGTACTTC.

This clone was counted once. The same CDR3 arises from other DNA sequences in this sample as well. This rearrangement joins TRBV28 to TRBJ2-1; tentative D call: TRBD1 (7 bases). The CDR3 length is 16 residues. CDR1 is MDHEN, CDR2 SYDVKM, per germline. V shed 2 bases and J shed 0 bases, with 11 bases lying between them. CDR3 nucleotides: TGTGCCAGCAGTTTACCAGGGGGGAGCTCCTACAATGAGCAGTTCTTC. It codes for CASSLPGGSSYNEQFF.

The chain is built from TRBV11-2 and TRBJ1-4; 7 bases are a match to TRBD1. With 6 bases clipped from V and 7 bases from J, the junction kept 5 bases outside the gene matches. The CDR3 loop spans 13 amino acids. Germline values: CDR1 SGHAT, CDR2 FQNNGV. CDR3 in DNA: TGTGCCAGCAGAGGACAGGCCGGTGAAAAACTGTTTTTT. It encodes CASRGQAGEKLFF.

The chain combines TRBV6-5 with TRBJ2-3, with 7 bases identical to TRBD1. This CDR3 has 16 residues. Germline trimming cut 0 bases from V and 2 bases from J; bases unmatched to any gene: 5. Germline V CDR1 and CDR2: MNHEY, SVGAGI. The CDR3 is CASSYSAGGPTDTQYF. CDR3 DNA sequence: TGTGCCAGCAGTTACTCCGCAGGGGGACCCACAGATACGCAGTATTTT.

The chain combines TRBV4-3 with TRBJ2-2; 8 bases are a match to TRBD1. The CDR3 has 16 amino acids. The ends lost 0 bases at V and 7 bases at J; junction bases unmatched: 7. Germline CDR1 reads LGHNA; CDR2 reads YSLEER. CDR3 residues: CASSQDGTGGGGELFF. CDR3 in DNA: TGCGCCAGCAGCCAAGATGGGACAGGCGGTGGCGGGGAGCTGTTTTTT.

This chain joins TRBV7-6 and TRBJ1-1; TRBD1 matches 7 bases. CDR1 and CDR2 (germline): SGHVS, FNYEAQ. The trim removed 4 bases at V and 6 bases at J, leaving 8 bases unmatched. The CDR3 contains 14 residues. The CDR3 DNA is TGTGCCAGCAGCTCAAGACAGGGATTGGCTGAAGCTTTCTTT. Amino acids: CASSSRQGLAEAFF.

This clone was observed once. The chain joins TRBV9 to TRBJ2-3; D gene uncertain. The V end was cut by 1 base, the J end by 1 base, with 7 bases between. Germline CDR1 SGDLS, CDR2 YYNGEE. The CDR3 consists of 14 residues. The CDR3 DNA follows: TGTGCCAGCAGCGTAAGGTCTCGCACAGATACGCAGTATTTT. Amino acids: CASSVRSRTDTQYF.

CDR3 coding DNA: TGTGCCAGCAGCTCCCAGGGGGCTGTTAATTCACCCCTCCACTTT. Encoded protein: CASSSQGAVNSPLHF. This chain uses TRBV13 with TRBJ1-6, with 8 nucleotides matching TRBD1. Germline V gene sequence: CDR1 PRHDT, CDR2 FYEKMQ (reference sequence). Trimming at V came to 4 bases and at J to 6 bases, leaving 5 bases not matched to a gene. CDR3 length: 15 residues.

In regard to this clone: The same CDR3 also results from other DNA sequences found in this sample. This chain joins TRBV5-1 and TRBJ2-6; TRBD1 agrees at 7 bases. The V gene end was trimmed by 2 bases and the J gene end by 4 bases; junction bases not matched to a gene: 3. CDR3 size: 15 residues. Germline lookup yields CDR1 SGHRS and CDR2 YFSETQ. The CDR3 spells CASSFGTAGANVLTF. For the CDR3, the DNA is TGCGCCAGCAGCTTCGGGACAGCAGGGGCCAACGTCCTGACTTTC.

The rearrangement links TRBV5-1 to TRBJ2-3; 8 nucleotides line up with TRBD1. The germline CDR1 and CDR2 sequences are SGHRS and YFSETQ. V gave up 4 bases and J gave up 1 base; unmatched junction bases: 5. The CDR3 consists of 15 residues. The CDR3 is CASSGGGQGTDTQYF. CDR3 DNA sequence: TGCGCCAGCAGCGGTGGGGGACAGGGCACAGATACGCAGTATTTT. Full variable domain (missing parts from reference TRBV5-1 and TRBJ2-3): KAGVTQTPRYLIKTRGQQVTLSCSPISGHRSVSWYQQTPGQGLQFLFEYFSETQRNKGNFPGRFSGRQFSNSRSEMNVSTLELGDSALYLCASSGGGQGTDTQYFGPGTRLTVL.

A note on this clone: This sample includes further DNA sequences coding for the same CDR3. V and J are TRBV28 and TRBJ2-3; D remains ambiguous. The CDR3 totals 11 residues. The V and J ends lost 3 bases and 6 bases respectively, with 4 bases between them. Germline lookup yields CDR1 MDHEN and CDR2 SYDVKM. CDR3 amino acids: CASSFADTQYF. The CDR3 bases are TGTGCCAGCAGTTTTGCGGATACGCAGTATTTT.

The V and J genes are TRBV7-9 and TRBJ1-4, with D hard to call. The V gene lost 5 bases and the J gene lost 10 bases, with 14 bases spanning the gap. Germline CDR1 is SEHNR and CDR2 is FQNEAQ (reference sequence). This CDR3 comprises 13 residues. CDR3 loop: CASSQRTVGKLFF. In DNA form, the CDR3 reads TGTGCCAGCAGCCAGCGGACGGTAGGAAAACTGTTTTTT.

The CDR3 nucleotides read TGTGCCAGTAGTATACTACCGGGACAGGGGGCTGATGAGCAGTTCTTC. The encoded protein is CASSILPGQGADEQFF. The chain carries TRBV19 and TRBJ2-1; 12 bases agree with TRBD1. This CDR3 has 16 amino acids. With 2 bases clipped from V and 8 bases from J, the junction kept 7 bases outside the gene matches. Germline values: CDR1 LNHDA, CDR2 SQIVND (reference sequence).

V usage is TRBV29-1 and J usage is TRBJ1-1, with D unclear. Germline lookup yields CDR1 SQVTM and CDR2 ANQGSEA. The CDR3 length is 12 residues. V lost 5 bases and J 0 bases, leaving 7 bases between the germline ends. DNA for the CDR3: TGCAGCGTTCCGGCCGTGAACACTGAAGCTTTCTTT. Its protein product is CSVPAVNTEAFF.

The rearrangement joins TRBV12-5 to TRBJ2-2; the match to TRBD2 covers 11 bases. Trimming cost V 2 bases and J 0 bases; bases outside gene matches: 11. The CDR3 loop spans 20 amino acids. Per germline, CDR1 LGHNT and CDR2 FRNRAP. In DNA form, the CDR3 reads TGTGCTAGTGGTTTGATGACTAGCGGGGTAAGTGCCCCGAACACCGGGGAGCTGTTTTTT. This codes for CASGLMTSGVSAPNTGELFF.

CDR3: CASSSATGQIYEQYF. In nucleotides, the CDR3 is TGTGCCAGCAGCTCTGCCACAGGGCAGATCTACGAGCAGTACTTC. The chain couples TRBV5-5 to TRBJ2-7; possibly TRBD1 for D (6 bases). Trimming removed 3 bases at V and 3 bases at J, with 16 bases between. Per germline, CDR1 SGHKS and CDR2 YYEKEE (reference sequence). The CDR3 contains 15 residues.

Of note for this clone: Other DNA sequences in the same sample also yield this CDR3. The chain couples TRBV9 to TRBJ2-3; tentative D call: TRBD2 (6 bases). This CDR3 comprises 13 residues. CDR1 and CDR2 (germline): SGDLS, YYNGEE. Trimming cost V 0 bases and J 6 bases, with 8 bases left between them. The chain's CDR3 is CASSVDGGDTQYF. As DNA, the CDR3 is TGTGCCAGCAGCGTAGATGGGGGGGATACGCAGTATTTT.

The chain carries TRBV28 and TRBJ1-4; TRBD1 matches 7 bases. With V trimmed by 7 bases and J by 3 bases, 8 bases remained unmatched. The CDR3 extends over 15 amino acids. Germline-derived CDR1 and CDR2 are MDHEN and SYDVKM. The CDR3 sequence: CASTTPGGANEKLFF. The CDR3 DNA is TGTGCCAGCACTACCCCAGGGGGTGCTAATGAAAAACTGTTTTTT.

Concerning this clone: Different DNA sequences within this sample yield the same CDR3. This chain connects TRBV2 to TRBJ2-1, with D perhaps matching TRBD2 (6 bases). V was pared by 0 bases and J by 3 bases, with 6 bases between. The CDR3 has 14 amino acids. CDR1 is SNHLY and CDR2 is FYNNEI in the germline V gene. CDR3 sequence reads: CASSEAGGYNEQFF. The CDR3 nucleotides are TGTGCCAGCAGTGAAGCCGGGGGCTACAATGAGCAGTTCTTC.

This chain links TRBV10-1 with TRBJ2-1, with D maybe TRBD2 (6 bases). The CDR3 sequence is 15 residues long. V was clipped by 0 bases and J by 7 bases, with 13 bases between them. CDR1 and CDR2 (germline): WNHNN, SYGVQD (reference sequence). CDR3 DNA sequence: TGCGCCAGCAGTGAGTCAGGTTGGCGGGAAAATGAGCAGTTCTTC. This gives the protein CASSESGWRENEQFF.

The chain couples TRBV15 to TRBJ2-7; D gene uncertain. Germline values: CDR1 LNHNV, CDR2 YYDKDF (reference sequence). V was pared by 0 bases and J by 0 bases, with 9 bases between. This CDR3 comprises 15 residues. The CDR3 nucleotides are TGTGCCACCAGCAGAGAGGCAGTGAACTCCTACGAGCAGTACTTC. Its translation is CATSREAVNSYEQYF.

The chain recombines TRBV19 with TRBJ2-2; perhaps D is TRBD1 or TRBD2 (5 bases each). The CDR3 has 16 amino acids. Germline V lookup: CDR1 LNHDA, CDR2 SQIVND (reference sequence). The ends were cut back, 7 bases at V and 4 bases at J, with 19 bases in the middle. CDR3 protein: CASTYAGAAGTGELFF. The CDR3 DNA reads TGTGCCAGTACCTACGCCGGGGCGGCGGGCACCGGGGAGCTGTTTTTT.

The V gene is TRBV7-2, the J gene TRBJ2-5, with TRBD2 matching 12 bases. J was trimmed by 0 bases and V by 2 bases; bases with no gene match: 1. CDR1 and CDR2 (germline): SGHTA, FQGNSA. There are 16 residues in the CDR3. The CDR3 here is CASSLTSGRYQETQYF. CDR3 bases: TGTGCCAGCAGCTTAACTAGCGGGAGGTACCAAGAGACCCAGTACTTC.

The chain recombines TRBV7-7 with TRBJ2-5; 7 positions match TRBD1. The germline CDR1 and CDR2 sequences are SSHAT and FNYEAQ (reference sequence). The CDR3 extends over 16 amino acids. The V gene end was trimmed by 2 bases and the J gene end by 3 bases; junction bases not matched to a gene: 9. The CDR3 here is CASSLSSRDRKETQYF. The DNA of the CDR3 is TGTGCCAGCAGCTTAAGCTCCCGGGACAGAAAAGAGACCCAGTACTTC.

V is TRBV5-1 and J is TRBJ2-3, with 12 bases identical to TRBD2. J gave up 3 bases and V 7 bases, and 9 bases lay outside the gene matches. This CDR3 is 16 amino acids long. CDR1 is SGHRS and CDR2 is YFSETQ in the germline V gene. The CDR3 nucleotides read TGCGCCAGCCGTGAAGCCCTAGCGGGAGGGACAGATACGCAGTATTTT. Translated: CASREALAGGTDTQYF.